These T cell receptor beta chains were read from a single sample in a study of blood T cell repertoires in COVID-19. Assay: immunoSEQ multiplex PCR; the TCRdb copy retains only in-frame clones and omits some. The top ten clones hold 15% of a sample with more than 95,000 clones, roughly 85% of them seen once. Material: peripheral blood. The origin of the receptors is a woman of 80 years or more with acute or convalescent COVID-19. Each CDR3 is given with its conserved first and last residue. Fields, in order: J gene, V gene, CDR3 protein.

j_call: TRBJ2-1
v_call: TRBV10-3
cdr3_aa: CAISGRGDPNEQFF

j_call: TRBJ2-7
v_call: TRBV3-1/TRBV3-2
cdr3_aa: CASSRLGGDQPGEQYF

j_call: TRBJ2-5
v_call: TRBV5-1
cdr3_aa: CASSGAGEETQYF

j_call: TRBJ2-6
v_call: TRBV11-2
cdr3_aa: CASSLIGGASFSGANVLTF

j_call: TRBJ1-2
v_call: TRBV5-4
cdr3_aa: CASSTGQGGYGYTF

j_call: TRBJ2-7
v_call: TRBV5-1
cdr3_aa: CASSWDRAGYEQYF

j_call: TRBJ1-5
v_call: TRBV18
cdr3_aa: CASSPQGANQPQHF

j_call: TRBJ1-5
v_call: TRBV24-1
cdr3_aa: CATSDSGQGARQPQHF

j_call: TRBJ1-1
v_call: TRBV5-4
cdr3_aa: CASSLDNQNTEAFF

j_call: TRBJ2-2
v_call: TRBV25-1
cdr3_aa: CASSASGSQAGELFF

j_call: TRBJ1-4
v_call: TRBV27
cdr3_aa: CASSSRTGWPEKLFF

j_call: TRBJ2-1
v_call: TRBV13
cdr3_aa: CASSKDWNNEQFF

j_call: TRBJ1-1
v_call: TRBV25-1
cdr3_aa: CASRDRGNTEAFF

j_call: TRBJ1-1
v_call: TRBV5-1
cdr3_aa: CASTRTGRDTEAFF

j_call: TRBJ2-5
v_call: TRBV4-1
cdr3_aa: CASSQDPGLSETQYF

j_call: TRBJ1-2
v_call: TRBV19
cdr3_aa: CASSPRDYYGYTF

j_call: TRBJ2-7
v_call: TRBV3-1/TRBV3-2
cdr3_aa: CASSQEGSRGGAGLYEQYF

j_call: TRBJ1-3
v_call: TRBV28
cdr3_aa: CASLHRGAGNTIYF

j_call: TRBJ2-1
v_call: TRBV7-2
cdr3_aa: CASSSRTGSYNEQFF

j_call: TRBJ2-3
v_call: TRBV7-2
cdr3_aa: CASSLGLAGWAEDTQYF

j_call: TRBJ2-5
v_call: TRBV3-1/TRBV3-2
cdr3_aa: CASSLGLAGVSVGETQYF

j_call: TRBJ1-4
v_call: TRBV7-9
cdr3_aa: CASSLKLSGGEKLFF

j_call: TRBJ1-1
v_call: TRBV28
cdr3_aa: CASSLEARGLDEAFF

j_call: TRBJ1-2
v_call: TRBV5-8
cdr3_aa: CASSPGTGVWLSYGYTF

j_call: TRBJ1-1
v_call: TRBV3-1/TRBV3-2
cdr3_aa: CASSQGGSGDAFF

j_call: TRBJ1-2
v_call: TRBV30
cdr3_aa: CAWSPLRTHGYTF

j_call: TRBJ2-1
v_call: TRBV9
cdr3_aa: CASSVGASGGVEQFF

j_call: TRBJ2-1
v_call: TRBV7-2
cdr3_aa: CASSFRQGGGEQFF

j_call: TRBJ2-7
v_call: TRBV19
cdr3_aa: CASSQTGGNYEQYF

j_call: TRBJ2-1
v_call: TRBV5-4
cdr3_aa: CASSLAKGAGGPNEQFF

j_call: TRBJ1-3
v_call: TRBV9
cdr3_aa: CASSFYPGNTIYF

j_call: TRBJ2-3
v_call: TRBV18
cdr3_aa: CASSRLDSPPGDTQYF

j_call: TRBJ2-2
v_call: TRBV28
cdr3_aa: CASSLWSSGENTGELFF

j_call: TRBJ2-2
v_call: TRBV5-4
cdr3_aa: CASSLENMNTGELFF

j_call: TRBJ2-5
v_call: TRBV4-3
cdr3_aa: CASSQVWLVQGITRETQYF

j_call: TRBJ1-5
v_call: TRBV6-2/TRBV6-3
cdr3_aa: CASSYTAGTGEIRNQPQHF

j_call: TRBJ2-3
v_call: TRBV14
cdr3_aa: CASSQGGTQYF

j_call: TRBJ2-6
v_call: TRBV11-3
cdr3_aa: CASSLGKTGGGANVLTF

j_call: TRBJ2-1
v_call: TRBV28
cdr3_aa: CASSFSSTGEQFF

j_call: TRBJ2-5
v_call: TRBV11-3
cdr3_aa: CASSVDMGLAETQYF

j_call: TRBJ2-5
v_call: TRBV2
cdr3_aa: CASGQGETQYF

j_call: TRBJ2-3
v_call: TRBV27
cdr3_aa: CASSQPHRGHTDTQYF

j_call: TRBJ1-1
v_call: TRBV2
cdr3_aa: CASSPRTGRGTEAFF